This passage covers 15 T cell receptor beta chains from one sample sequenced in a study of blood T cell repertoires in COVID-19. Assay used: immunoSEQ multiplex PCR; TCRdb lists only in-frame clones, some missing. The sample holds more than 200,000 clones, approximately 90% seen once. Sample: peripheral blood. The receptors were gathered from a man in his forties or fifties with COVID-19, enrolled during active disease.

The chain couples TRBV2 to TRBJ2-1, with 10 positions matching TRBD1. Germline V gene data show CDR1 as SNHLY and CDR2 as FYNNEI. The V and J ends lost 3 bases and 9 bases, in that order; junction bases with no gene match: 5. The length of the CDR3 is 14 residues. The DNA of the CDR3 is TGTGCCAGCAGTGATCGACAGGGGGCTATTGAGCAGTTCTTC. The encoded protein is CASSDRQGAIEQFF.

The rearrangement links TRBV6-5 to TRBJ2-7; 9 nucleotides agree with TRBD1. The length of the CDR3 is 11 residues. The junction had 4 bases not matched to a gene; V was cut back by 8 bases and J by 8 bases. Germline CDR1 MNHEY, CDR2 SVGAGI. This CDR3 is CASGDREKQYF. The CDR3 nucleotides are TGTGCCAGCGGGGACAGGGAGAAGCAGTACTTC.

Comment on this clone: At the DNA level, this CDR3 is encoded by other sequences in the same sample as well. The chain is built from TRBV18 and TRBJ2-3; unclear D gene. Germline V gene lookup returns CDR1 KGHSH and CDR2 LQKENI. The CDR3 has 11 residues. V gave up 2 bases and J gave up 6 bases, with 3 bases separating them. The CDR3 DNA follows: TGTGCCAGCTCACCATCGGATACGCAGTATTTT. Amino acids: CASSPSDTQYF.

The chain employs TRBV12-5 and TRBJ2-7; 10 positions agree with TRBD2. This CDR3 comprises 15 residues. Germline V gene data show CDR1 as LGHNT and CDR2 as FRNRAP. Trimming removed 4 bases from V and 3 bases from J; junction bases left unmatched: 6. CDR3 amino acids: CASGSKTSGLYEQYF. The CDR3 DNA reads as TGTGCTAGTGGTTCCAAGACTAGCGGGCTCTACGAGCAGTACTTC.

The genes are TRBV7-9 and TRBJ1-5; D not resolved. The CDR3 has 16 residues. Germline CDR1 is SEHNR and CDR2 is FQNEAQ (reference sequence). The V end lost 1 base, the J end lost 6 bases, and 16 bases lay between the germline ends. The CDR3: CASSLGSGSSGQPQHF. CDR3 sequence (DNA): TGTGCCAGCAGCTTAGGTTCGGGGAGTTCTGGTCAGCCCCAGCATTTT.

The DNA for the CDR3 is TGTGCCAGCAGATTTAGCGGGGGGGCCTCAGAGACCCAGTACTTC. As protein: CASRFSGGASETQYF. V and J are TRBV6-6 and TRBJ2-5; TRBD2 agrees at 11 bases. There are 15 residues in the CDR3. V lost 6 bases and J lost 4; bases outside the gene matches: 7. The germline V gene has CDR1 MNHNY and CDR2 SVGAGI (reference sequence).

This rearrangement joins TRBV7-3 to TRBJ1-1; 8 bases match TRBD1. Germline V gene lookup returns CDR1 SGHTA and CDR2 FQGTGA. After removal of 5 bases from V and 5 bases from J, the junction contained 7 bases not matched to a gene. The CDR3 sequence is 14 residues long. The CDR3 DNA follows: TGTGCCAGCAGCCCTACAGGGGGGAGGACTGAAGCTTTCTTT. This codes for CASSPTGGRTEAFF. Combining the CDR3 with reference TRBV7-3 and TRBJ1-1 gives the whole variable domain GAGVSQTPSNKVTEKGKYVELRCDPISGHTALYWYRQSLGQGPEFLIYFQGTGAADDSGLPNDRFFAVRPEGSVSTLKIQRTERGDSAVYLCASSPTGGRTEAFFGQGTRLTVV.

The rearrangement uses TRBV6-5 and TRBJ2-1, with TRBD2 matching 10 bases. The CDR3 covers 16 residues. The trim removed 2 bases at V and 6 bases at J, leaving 7 bases unmatched. From germline, CDR1 is MNHEY and CDR2 SVGAGI. The CDR3 DNA is TGTGCCAGCAGTTACGCCCTAGCGGGAGTTATCAATGAGCAGTTCTTC. It specifies CASSYALAGVINEQFF.

The V call is TRBV6-5, the J call TRBJ2-1; D possibly corresponds to TRBD2 (5 bases). Per the germline V gene, CDR1 is MNHEY and CDR2 is SVGAGI. The ends were cut back, 9 bases at V and 9 bases at J, with 18 bases in the middle. The CDR3 totals 13 residues. CDR3 sequence: CASSTTTRSEQFF. The CDR3, as DNA: TGTGCCAGTTCGACGACTACTCGTAGTGAGCAGTTCTTC.

The genes are TRBV4-1 and TRBJ1-2; weak D call: TRBD1 (5 bases). This CDR3 has 14 amino acids. The V end lost 0 bases, the J end lost 2 bases, and 7 bases lay between the germline ends. Germline loops: CDR1 MGHRA, CDR2 YSYEKL. CDR3 bases: TGCGCCAGCAGCCAAGAATCAGGGAACTATGGCTACACCTTC. It encodes CASSQESGNYGYTF.

V usage is TRBV9 and J usage is TRBJ2-7; D ambiguous. Trimming pared 0 bases from V and 3 bases from J, leaving 31 bases between. Germline V gives CDR1 SGDLS, CDR2 YYNGEE. The CDR3 has 21 amino acids. CDR3 DNA sequence: TGTGCCAGCAGCGTAGCTGACCGCACTTGGGCTGGCACTCGGTATTACTACGAGCAGTACTTC. It specifies CASSVADRTWAGTRYYYEQYF.

This clone was recorded only once. V and J are TRBV5-1 and TRBJ1-1; maybe TRBD1 (6 bases). The germline V and J ends were trimmed by 4 bases and 7 bases, with 23 bases remaining between them. The germline V gene has CDR1 SGHRS and CDR2 YFSETQ. CDR3 size: 16 residues. The CDR3 loop reads CASSPRVTGTKIEAFF. In DNA form, the CDR3 reads TGCGCCAGCAGCCCCAGAGTGACCGGGACAAAGATTGAAGCTTTCTTT.

This clone was seen only a few times. The V call is TRBV12-3 or TRBV12-4, the J call TRBJ2-7, with 8 nucleotides matching TRBD1. V lost 5 bases and J lost 7; bases outside the gene matches: 7. CDR3 length: 13 residues. CDR3 residues: CASSRTGRGEQYF. The CDR3 DNA is TGTGCCAGCAGTCGGACAGGGCGAGGGGAGCAGTACTTC.

This chain joins TRBV14 and TRBJ2-7; D not certain. Germline CDR1 and CDR2: SGHDN and FVKESK. V lost 1 base, J lost 10 bases, and 8 bases lay in between. CDR3 length equals 11 residues. CDR3 residues: CASSQANFQYF. In DNA, the CDR3 is TGTGCCAGCAGCCAAGCCAACTTCCAGTACTTC.

The chain couples TRBV27 to TRBJ1-1, with 10 bases aligning to TRBD1. J gave up 5 bases and V 2 bases, and 5 bases lay outside the gene matches. CDR3 length: 15 residues. CDR1 and CDR2 (germline): MNHEY, SMNVEV (reference sequence). DNA for the CDR3: TGTGCCAGCAGTTTACCAGGGACAGGGGATACTGAAGCTTTCTTT. Amino acids: CASSLPGTGDTEAFF.